The next 15 T cell receptor beta chains were all read from a single sample in a study of blood T cell repertoires in COVID-19. Profiling relied on immunoSEQ multiplex PCR, and the TCRdb table lists in-frame clones only, not all of them. The data show 80,000 to 130,000 clones, with approximately 86% seen just once and under 7% held by the top ten. The material sequenced was peripheral blood. The origin of the receptors is a woman aged 60-75 years with acute or convalescent COVID-19.

The chain joins TRBV24-1 to TRBJ2-7; 7 positions agree with TRBD2. The CDR3 is 14 amino acids. Trimming took 4 bases from V and 2 from J; bases not matched to a gene: 4. Germline lookup yields CDR1 KGHDR and CDR2 SFDVKD. The CDR3 region has the DNA TGTGCCACCAGTGAATCGGGACTAACCTACGAGCAGTACTTC. Its translation: CATSESGLTYEQYF.

V usage is TRBV5-4 and J usage is TRBJ2-1; 11 nucleotides align to TRBD2. This CDR3 has 17 amino acids. Germline V gene sequence: CDR1 SGHNT, CDR2 YYREEE (reference sequence). Trimming at V came to 4 bases and at J to 0 bases, leaving 6 bases not matched to a gene. The CDR3 protein is CASSPPSGRSSYNEQFF. In DNA form, the CDR3 reads TGTGCCAGCAGCCCGCCTAGCGGGAGGAGCTCCTACAATGAGCAGTTCTTC.

The chain joins TRBV9 to TRBJ2-1; 12 bases line up with TRBD2. The ends lost 4 bases at V and 7 bases at J; junction bases unmatched: 3. This CDR3 comprises 14 residues. Germline V lookup: CDR1 SGDLS, CDR2 YYNGEE. The CDR3 nucleotides are TGTGCCAGCAGCCGAGGACTAGCGGGGAATGAGCAGTTCTTC. Its protein is CASSRGLAGNEQFF.

This clone has just a few counts. J is TRBJ2-1 and V is TRBV14; a possible D gene is TRBD2 (5 bases). Germline V CDR1 and CDR2: SGHDN, FVKESK. The germline V and J ends were trimmed by 3 bases and 2 bases, with 14 bases remaining between them. This CDR3 spans 16 amino acids. This chain's CDR3 is CASSQTLVLPYNEQFF. CDR3 coding DNA: TGTGCCAGCAGCCAGACACTAGTCCTACCCTACAATGAGCAGTTCTTC.

The rearrangement joins TRBV9 to TRBJ2-7; TRBD2 matches 8 bases. CDR1 and CDR2 from the germline V gene are SGDLS and YYNGEE. Trimming removed 0 bases from V and 0 bases from J; junction bases left unmatched: 5. The CDR3 sequence is 16 residues long. The CDR3 is CASSVAPTSGSYEQYF. The CDR3 region has the DNA TGTGCCAGCAGCGTAGCCCCCACTAGCGGCTCCTACGAGCAGTACTTC.

This clone is a singleton in its sample. The chain employs TRBV27 and TRBJ1-6; D not certain. Trimming took off 5 bases at V and 6 bases at J, with 14 bases between the two ends. Germline loops: CDR1 MNHEY, CDR2 SMNVEV (reference sequence). The CDR3 consists of 15 residues. The CDR3 nucleotides read TGTGCCAGCAGTACGACACCCCTTTTTAATTCACCCCTCCACTTT. Amino acids: CASSTTPLFNSPLHF.

The chain joins TRBV19 to TRBJ1-6; the D is unclear. Germline CDR1 reads LNHDA; CDR2 reads SQIVND (reference sequence). The CDR3 spans 17 residues. The germline V and J ends were trimmed by 0 bases and 0 bases, with 9 bases remaining between them. DNA of the CDR3: TGTGCCAGTAGTATAGACCTCAGAAGCTCCTATAATTCACCCCTCCACTTT. The encoded protein is CASSIDLRSSYNSPLHF.

J is TRBJ2-3 and V is TRBV5-5; a possible D gene is TRBD2 (6 bases). This CDR3 spans 13 amino acids. Trimming took off 4 bases at V and 5 bases at J, with 11 bases between the two ends. Germline V gene lookup returns CDR1 SGHKS and CDR2 YYEKEE (reference sequence). CDR3 nucleotides: TGTGCCAGCAGCCGGGGGACGCGAGATACGCAGTATTTT. This codes for CASSRGTRDTQYF.

V gene TRBV4-2 combines with J gene TRBJ2-1, with D perhaps matching TRBD2 (8 bases). The CDR3 consists of 16 residues. The V end lost 0 bases, the J end lost 7 bases, and 16 bases lay between the germline ends. From germline, CDR1 is LGHNA and CDR2 YNFKEQ. This CDR3 is CASSQERIAGQNEQFF. CDR3 coding DNA: TGTGCCAGCAGCCAAGAAAGGATAGCGGGACAGAATGAGCAGTTCTTC.

The CDR3 spells CASSSAGGVAHNEQFF. Here the CDR3 DNA reads TGTGCCAGCAGCTCAGCAGGGGGGGTAGCCCACAATGAGCAGTTCTTC. This chain uses TRBV7-9 with TRBJ2-1; D assignment may be TRBD1 or TRBD2 (7 bases each). Trimming left V 4 bases short and J 5 bases short, with 18 bases between. CDR3 length: 16 amino acids. Per germline, CDR1 SEHNR and CDR2 FQNEAQ (reference sequence).

The chain is built from TRBV7-9 and TRBJ2-2; TRBD2 matches at 7 bases. This CDR3 spans 17 amino acids. Germline loops: CDR1 SEHNR, CDR2 FQNEAQ (reference sequence). V trimming: 5 bases; J trimming: 6 bases; junction bases outside the gene matches: 15. CDR3 in amino acids: CASSPKGGARMAGELFF. CDR3 DNA: TGTGCCAGCAGCCCCAAGGGAGGGGCTAGGATGGCCGGGGAGCTGTTTTTT. The whole variable domain, remainder taken from reference TRBV7-9 and TRBJ2-2, is DTGVSQNPRHKITKRGQNVTFRCDPISEHNRLYWYRQTLGQGPEFLTYFQNEAQLEKSRLLSDRFSAERPKGSFSTLEIQRTEQGDSAMYLCASSPKGGARMAGELFFGEGSRLTVL.

This clone appeared once. The chain recombines TRBV2 with TRBJ1-1, with D unresolved. The CDR3 contains 12 residues. Germline lookup yields CDR1 SNHLY and CDR2 FYNNEI. Trimming took off 3 bases at V and 8 bases at J, with 10 bases between the two ends. The CDR3 DNA reads as TGTGCCAGCAGTGATTGGGCGTCGGAAGCTTTCTTT. This gives the protein CASSDWASEAFF. Drawing the rest from reference TRBV2 and TRBJ1-1, the complete variable domain is EPEVTQTPSHQVTQMGQEVILRCVPISNHLYFYWYRQILGQKVEFLVSFYNNEISEKSEIFDDQFSVERPDGSNFTLKIRSTKLEDSAMYFCASSDWASEAFFGQGTRLTVV.

The chain recombines TRBV7-3 with TRBJ2-3, with D maybe TRBD1 (5 bases). This CDR3 is 15 amino acids long. Germline CDR1 reads SGHTA; CDR2 reads FQGTGA. Trimming cost V 5 bases and J 1 base, with 13 bases left between them. CDR3 in amino acids: CASSLGGHGTDTQYF. The CDR3 region has the DNA TGTGCCAGCAGCCTCGGTGGACACGGCACAGATACGCAGTATTTT.

CDR3 protein: CASSRQWNEQFF. The CDR3 DNA follows: TGCGCCAGCAGCCGACAGTGGAATGAGCAGTTCTTC. The rearrangement uses TRBV5-1 and TRBJ2-1; D may be TRBD1 (5 bases). The V end was cut by 4 bases, the J end by 7 bases, with 9 bases between. This CDR3 spans 12 amino acids. Germline V gene sequence: CDR1 SGHRS, CDR2 YFSETQ.

This rearrangement joins TRBV10-3 to TRBJ2-3; D perhaps matches TRBD2 (7 bases). CDR3 length equals 15 residues. V was pared by 5 bases and J by 4 bases, with 16 bases between. Germline CDR1 ENHRY, CDR2 SYGVKD. This chain's CDR3 is CAISTPGGGADTQYF. Here the CDR3 DNA reads TGTGCCATCAGTACACCCGGAGGGGGGGCAGATACGCAGTATTTT.